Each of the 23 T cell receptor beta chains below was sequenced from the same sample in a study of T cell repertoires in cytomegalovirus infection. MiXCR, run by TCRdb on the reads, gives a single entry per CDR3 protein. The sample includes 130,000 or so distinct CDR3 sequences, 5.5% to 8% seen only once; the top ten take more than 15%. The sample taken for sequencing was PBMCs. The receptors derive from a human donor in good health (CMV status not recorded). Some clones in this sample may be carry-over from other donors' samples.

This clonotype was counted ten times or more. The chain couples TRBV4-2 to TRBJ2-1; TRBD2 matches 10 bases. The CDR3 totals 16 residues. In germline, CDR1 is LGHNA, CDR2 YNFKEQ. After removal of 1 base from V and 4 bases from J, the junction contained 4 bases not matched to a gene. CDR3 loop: CASSQASGGQYNEQFF. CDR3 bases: TGTGCCAGCAGCCAAGCTAGCGGGGGCCAATACAATGAGCAGTTCTTC.

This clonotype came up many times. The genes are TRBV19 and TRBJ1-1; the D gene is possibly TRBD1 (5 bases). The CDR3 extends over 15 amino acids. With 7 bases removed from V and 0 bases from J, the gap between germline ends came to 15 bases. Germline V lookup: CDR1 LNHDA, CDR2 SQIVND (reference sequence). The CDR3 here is CASMGGGAMNTEAFF. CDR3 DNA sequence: TGTGCCAGTATGGGGGGAGGGGCAATGAACACTGAAGCTTTCTTT.

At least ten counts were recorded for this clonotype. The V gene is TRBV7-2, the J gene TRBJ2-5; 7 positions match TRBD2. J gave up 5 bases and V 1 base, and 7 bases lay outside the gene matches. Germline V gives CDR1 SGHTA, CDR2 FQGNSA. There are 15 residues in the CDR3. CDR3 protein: CASSLGGGDPETQYF. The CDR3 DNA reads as TGTGCCAGCAGCTTAGGGGGGGGGGACCCGGAGACCCAGTACTTC. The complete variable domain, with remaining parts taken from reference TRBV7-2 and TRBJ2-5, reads GAGVSQSPSNKVTEKGKDVELRCDPISGHTALYWYRQSLGQGLEFLIYFQGNSAPDKSGLPSDRFSAERTGGSVSTLTIQRTQQEDSAVYLCASSLGGGDPETQYFGPGTRLLVL.

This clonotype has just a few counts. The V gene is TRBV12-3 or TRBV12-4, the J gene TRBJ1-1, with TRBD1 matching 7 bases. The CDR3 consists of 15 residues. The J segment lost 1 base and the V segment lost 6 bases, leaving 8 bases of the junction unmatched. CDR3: CASSKPGQQNTEAFF. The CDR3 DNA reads TGTGCCAGCAGCAAGCCGGGACAGCAGAACACTGAAGCTTTCTTT.

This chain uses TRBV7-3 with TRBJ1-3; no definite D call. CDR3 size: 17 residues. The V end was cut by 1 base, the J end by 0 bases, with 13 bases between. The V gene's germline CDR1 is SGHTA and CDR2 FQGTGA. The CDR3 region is CASSLIPLLASGNTIYF. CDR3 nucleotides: TGTGCCAGCAGCTTAATCCCGTTACTCGCCTCTGGAAACACCATATATTTT. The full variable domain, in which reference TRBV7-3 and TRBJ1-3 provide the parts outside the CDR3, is GAGVSQTPSNKVTEKGKYVELRCDPISGHTALYWYRQSLGQGPEFLIYFQGTGAADDSGLPNDRFFAVRPEGSVSTLKIQRTERGDSAVYLCASSLIPLLASGNTIYFGEGSWLTVV.

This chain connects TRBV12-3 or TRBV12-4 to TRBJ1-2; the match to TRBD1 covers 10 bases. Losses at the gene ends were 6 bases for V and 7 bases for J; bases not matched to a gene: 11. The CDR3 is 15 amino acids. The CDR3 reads CASSPRGTGVSGYTF. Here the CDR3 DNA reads TGTGCCAGCAGCCCCCGCGGGACAGGGGTTTCTGGCTACACCTTC.

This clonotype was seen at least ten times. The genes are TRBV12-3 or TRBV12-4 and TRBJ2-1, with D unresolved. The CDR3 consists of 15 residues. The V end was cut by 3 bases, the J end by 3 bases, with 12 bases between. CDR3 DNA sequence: TGTGCCAGCAGTTTTAGGGTCTCAAGCTACAATGAGCAGTTCTTC. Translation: CASSFRVSSYNEQFF.

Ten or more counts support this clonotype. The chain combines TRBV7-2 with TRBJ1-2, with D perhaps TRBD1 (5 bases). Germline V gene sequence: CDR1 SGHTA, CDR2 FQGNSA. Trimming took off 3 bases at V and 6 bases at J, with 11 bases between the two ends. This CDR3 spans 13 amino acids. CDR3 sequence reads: CASSLGPQNGYTF. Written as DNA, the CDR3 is TGTGCCAGCAGCTTGGGACCGCAGAATGGCTACACCTTC.

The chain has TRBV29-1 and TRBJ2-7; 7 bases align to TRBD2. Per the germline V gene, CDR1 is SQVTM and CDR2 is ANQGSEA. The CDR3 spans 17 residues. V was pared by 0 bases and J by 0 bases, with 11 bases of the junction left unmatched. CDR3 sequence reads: CSVEDPRGGGSSYEQYF. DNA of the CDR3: TGCAGCGTTGAAGATCCGAGGGGCGGGGGTAGCTCCTACGAGCAGTACTTC.

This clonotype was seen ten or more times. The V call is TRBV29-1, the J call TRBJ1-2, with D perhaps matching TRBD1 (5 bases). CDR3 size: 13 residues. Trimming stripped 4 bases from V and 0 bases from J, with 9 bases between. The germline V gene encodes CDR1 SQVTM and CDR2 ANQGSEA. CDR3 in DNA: TGCAGCGTTGGGGGCCACGCTAACTATGGCTACACCTTC. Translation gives CSVGGHANYGYTF. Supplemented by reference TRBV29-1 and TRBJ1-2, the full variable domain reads SAVISQKPSRDICQRGTSLTIQCQVDSQVTMMFWYRQQPGQSLTLIATANQGSEATYESGFVIDKFPISRPNLTFSTLTVSNMSPEDSSIYLCSVGGHANYGYTFGSGTRLTVV.

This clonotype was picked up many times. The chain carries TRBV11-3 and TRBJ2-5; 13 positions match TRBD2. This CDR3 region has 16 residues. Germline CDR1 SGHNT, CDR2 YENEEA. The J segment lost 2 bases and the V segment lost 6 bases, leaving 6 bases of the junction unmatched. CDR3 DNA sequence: TGTGCCAGCAGTTCCGGACTAGCGGGGGCACAAGAGACCCAGTACTTC. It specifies CASSSGLAGAQETQYF.

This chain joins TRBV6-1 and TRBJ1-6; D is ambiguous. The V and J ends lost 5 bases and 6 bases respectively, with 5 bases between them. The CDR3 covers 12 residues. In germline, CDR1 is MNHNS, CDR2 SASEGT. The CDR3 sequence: CASSRLNSPLHF. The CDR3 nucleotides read TGTGCCAGCAGTCGCCTTAATTCACCCCTCCACTTT.

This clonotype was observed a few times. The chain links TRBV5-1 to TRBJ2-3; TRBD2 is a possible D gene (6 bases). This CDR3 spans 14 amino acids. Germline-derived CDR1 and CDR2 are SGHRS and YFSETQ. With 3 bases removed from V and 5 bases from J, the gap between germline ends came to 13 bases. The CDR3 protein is CASSSVEGRDTQYF. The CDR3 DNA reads TGCGCCAGCAGCTCGGTGGAGGGACGAGATACGCAGTATTTT.

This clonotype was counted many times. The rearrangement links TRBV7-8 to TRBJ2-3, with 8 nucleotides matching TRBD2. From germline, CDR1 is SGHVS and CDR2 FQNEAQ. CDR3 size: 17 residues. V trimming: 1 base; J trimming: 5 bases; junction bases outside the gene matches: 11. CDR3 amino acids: CASSLDGAGVVGDTQYF. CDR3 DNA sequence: TGTGCCAGCAGCTTAGACGGAGCGGGGGTGGTTGGAGATACGCAGTATTTT.

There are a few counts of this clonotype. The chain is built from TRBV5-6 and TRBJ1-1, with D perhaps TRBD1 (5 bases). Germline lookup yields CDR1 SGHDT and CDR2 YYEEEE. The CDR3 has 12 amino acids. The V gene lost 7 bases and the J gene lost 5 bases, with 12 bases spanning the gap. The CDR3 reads CASGVRGTEAFF. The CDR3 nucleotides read TGTGCCAGCGGTGTGCGGGGGACTGAAGCTTTCTTT.

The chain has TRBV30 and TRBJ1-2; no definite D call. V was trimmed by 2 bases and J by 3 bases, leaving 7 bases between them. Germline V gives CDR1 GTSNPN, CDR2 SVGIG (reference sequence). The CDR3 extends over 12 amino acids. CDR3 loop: CAWSQFDYGYTF. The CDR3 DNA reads TGTGCCTGGAGTCAGTTTGACTATGGCTACACCTTC.

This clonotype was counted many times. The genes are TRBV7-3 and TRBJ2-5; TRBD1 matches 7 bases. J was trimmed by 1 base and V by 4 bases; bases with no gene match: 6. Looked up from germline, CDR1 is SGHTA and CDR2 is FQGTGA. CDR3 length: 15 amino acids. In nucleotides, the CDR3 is TGTGCCAGCAGCTGGGGAGCAGGGGGCCAAGAGACCCAGTACTTC. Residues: CASSWGAGGQETQYF.

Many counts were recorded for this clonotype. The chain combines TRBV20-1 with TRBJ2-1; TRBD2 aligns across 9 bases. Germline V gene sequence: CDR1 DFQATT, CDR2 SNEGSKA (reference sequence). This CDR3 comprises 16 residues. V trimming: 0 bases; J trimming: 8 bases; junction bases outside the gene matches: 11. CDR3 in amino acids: CSARDFSRGGGDEQFF. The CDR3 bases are TGCAGTGCTAGAGATTTCTCGCGGGGGGGCGGGGATGAGCAGTTCTTC.

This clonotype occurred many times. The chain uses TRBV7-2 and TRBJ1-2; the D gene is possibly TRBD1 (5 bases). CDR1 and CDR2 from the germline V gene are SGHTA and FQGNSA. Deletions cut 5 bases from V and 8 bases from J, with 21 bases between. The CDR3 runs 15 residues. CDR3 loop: CASSGRDGGFFGYTF. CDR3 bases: TGTGCCAGCAGCGGGCGGGACGGAGGGTTTTTCGGCTACACCTTC. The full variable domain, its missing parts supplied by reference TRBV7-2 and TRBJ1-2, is GAGVSQSPSNKVTEKGKDVELRCDPISGHTALYWYRQSLGQGLEFLIYFQGNSAPDKSGLPSDRFSAERTGGSVSTLTIQRTQQEDSAVYLCASSGRDGGFFGYTFGSGTRLTVV.

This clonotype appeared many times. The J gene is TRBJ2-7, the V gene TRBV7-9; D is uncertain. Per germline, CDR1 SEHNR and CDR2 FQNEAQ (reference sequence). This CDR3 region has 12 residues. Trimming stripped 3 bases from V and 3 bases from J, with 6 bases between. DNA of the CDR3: TGTGCCAGCAGCTTGTCGGGCTACGAGCAGTACTTC. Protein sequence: CASSLSGYEQYF.

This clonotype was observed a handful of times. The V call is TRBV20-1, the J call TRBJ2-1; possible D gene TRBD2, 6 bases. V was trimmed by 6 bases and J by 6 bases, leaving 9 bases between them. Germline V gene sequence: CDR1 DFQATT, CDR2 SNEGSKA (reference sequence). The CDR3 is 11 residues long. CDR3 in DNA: TGCAGTGCCTGGGACTCCAATGAGCAGTTCTTC. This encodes CSAWDSNEQFF.

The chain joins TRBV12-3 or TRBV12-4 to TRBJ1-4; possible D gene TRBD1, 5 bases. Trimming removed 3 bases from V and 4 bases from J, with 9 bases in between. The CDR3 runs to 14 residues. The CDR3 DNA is TGTGCCAGCAGTTTCACAGGCTTTAATGAAAAACTGTTTTTT. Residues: CASSFTGFNEKLFF.

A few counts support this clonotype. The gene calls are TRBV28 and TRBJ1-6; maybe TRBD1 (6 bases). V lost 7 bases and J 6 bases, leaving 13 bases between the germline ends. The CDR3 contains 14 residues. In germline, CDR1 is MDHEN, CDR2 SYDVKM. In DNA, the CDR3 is TGTGCCAGCAACCCCGGGGGCTCTAATTCACCCCTCCACTTT. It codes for CASNPGGSNSPLHF.